These 9 T cell receptor beta chains were sequenced from one sample in a study of the immune and genomic landscape of osteosarcoma (dated by TCRdb to about 2020). Specimens were post-treatment primary, local recurrence and metastasis tumors from poor-prognosis patients. Libraries were prepared through the immunoSEQ multiplex PCR assay. TCRdb stores this immuneACCESS table with in-frame sequences only. Part of the clones is absent; in the studies checked, under half of the shortfall reflects unresolved V genes, and no reason is known for the rest. In all, the sample holds about 2,300 clones, and roughly 70% of those were seen once. The leading ten clones occupy approximately 13% of the sample. The sequenced sample consisted of osteosarcoma tumor tissue from the lung. Every receptor here comes from a human donor with osteosarcoma.

In this sample, this clone turned up once. The chain couples TRBV4-2 to TRBJ2-5; TRBD2 agrees at 9 bases. The germline CDR1 and CDR2 sequences are LGHNA and YNFKEQ. V was clipped by 3 bases and J by 5 bases; unmatched bases: 7. The CDR3 covers 15 residues. CDR3 protein: CASSQDSGGSETQYF. The DNA for the CDR3 is TGTGCCAGCAGCCAGGACAGCGGGGGGTCGGAGACCCAGTACTTC.

The chain couples TRBV7-2 to TRBJ2-6; TRBD1 might be the D (5 bases). The germline V gene encodes CDR1 SGHTA and CDR2 FQGNSA. The CDR3 is made up of 16 amino acids. V was pared by 1 base and J by 2 bases, with 9 bases between. The chain's CDR3 is CASSLVRGAGANVLTF. DNA for the CDR3: TGTGCCAGCAGCTTAGTAAGGGGCGCTGGGGCCAACGTCCTGACTTTC.

This clone was found a few times. The J gene is TRBJ1-3, the V gene TRBV2, with a weak D call TRBD1 (5 bases). V dropped 6 bases and J dropped 4 bases, with 16 bases sitting between them. The V gene's germline CDR1 is SNHLY and CDR2 FYNNEI. The CDR3 covers 15 residues. CDR3 bases: TGTGCCAGCAGCCAACAGGAACTGGGAGGAAACACCATATATTTT. It yields the protein CASSQQELGGNTIYF.

In its sample, this clone was seen a few times. This chain connects TRBV5-1 to TRBJ2-6, with 9 bases lining up with TRBD1. The V and J ends lost 4 bases and 0 bases, in that order; junction bases with no gene match: 14. Germline values: CDR1 SGHRS, CDR2 YFSETQ. This CDR3 comprises 20 residues. CDR3 sequence: CASSLRQGGPYLSGANVLTF. The CDR3, as DNA: TGCGCCAGCAGCCTTCGACAGGGGGGTCCTTACCTCTCTGGGGCCAACGTCCTGACTTTC.

This chain connects TRBV19 to TRBJ1-5, with TRBD1 as a possible D gene (6 bases). V lost 3 bases, J lost 4 bases, and 10 bases lay in between. Germline CDR1 is LNHDA and CDR2 is SQIVND (reference sequence). The CDR3 length is 14 residues. CDR3 nucleotides: TGTGCCAGTAGTATGCGGGGGGCGAATCAGCCCCAGCATTTT. The encoded protein is CASSMRGANQPQHF.

The chain is built from TRBV6-5 and TRBJ1-2, with 7 bases aligning to TRBD1. CDR1 MNHEY and CDR2 SVGAGI come from the germline V gene. With 5 bases clipped from V and 5 bases from J, the junction kept 8 bases outside the gene matches. CDR3 length equals 14 residues. The CDR3 coding sequence is TGTGCCAGCAGTAAAAGGGAGACAGGGTATGGCTACACCTTC. Encoded protein: CASSKRETGYGYTF.

The rearrangement uses TRBV6-1 and TRBJ1-1; D not certain. CDR3 length: 12 amino acids. V was pared by 6 bases and J by 5 bases, with 10 bases between. Germline CDR1 MNHNS, CDR2 SASEGT. Here the CDR3 reads CASSQVGTEAFF. In nucleotides, the CDR3 is TGTGCCAGCAGCCAGGTTGGGACTGAAGCTTTCTTT.

This clone was picked up a small number of times. V usage is TRBV10-1 and J usage is TRBJ1-1, with D possibly matching TRBD1 (6 bases). CDR3 length equals 14 residues. Trimming pared 5 bases from V and 4 bases from J, leaving 14 bases between. Germline assignment: CDR1 WNHNN and CDR2 SYGVQD (reference sequence). CDR3 amino acids: CASSWDTTGTEAFF. In DNA form, the CDR3 reads TGCGCCAGCAGTTGGGACACTACCGGCACTGAAGCTTTCTTT.

This chain uses TRBV7-6 with TRBJ1-2; 9 nucleotides line up with TRBD1. Trimming removed 4 bases from V and 7 bases from J; junction bases left unmatched: 4. The V gene's germline CDR1 is SGHVS and CDR2 FNYEAQ. The CDR3 length is 13 residues. CDR3 bases: TGTGCCAGCAGCTCAAGACAGGGGGGTGGCTACACCTTC. Its protein is CASSSRQGGGYTF.